These T cell receptor beta chains were read from a single sample in a study of response to subunit inactivated influenza vaccine. MiXCR, applied by TCRdb to the RT-PCR reads, yields one record per CDR3 protein. This sample has roughly 790,000 distinct CDR3 sequences, with over 20% found just once. Sequenced here: PBMCs from blood, sampled around 5 days after vaccination. These receptors all stem from a man aged 50 to 60 who received an inactivated influenza vaccine. Each CDR3 is given with its conserved first and last residue. The D gene is left open where the match is weak. Not all rows give a size; the values are once, few, many and, for expanded clones, a class.

J,length,D,V,size,CDR3,DNA
TRBJ2-3,17,.,TRBV6-1,few,CASRLFPARAHTDTQYF,TGTGCCAGCAGACTGTTCCCGGCCAGGGCCCACACAGATACGCAGTATTTT
TRBJ2-3,15,.,TRBV4-2,few,CASSLGLAFEHTQYF,TGTGCCAGCAGCCTGGGACTCGCCTTTGAGCATACGCAGTATTTT
TRBJ2-3,15,TRBD1,TRBV29-1,many,CSVTGTGGSTDTQYF,TGCAGCGTCACCGGGACAGGGGGTAGCACAGATACGCAGTATTTT
TRBJ2-1,17,TRBD2,TRBV10-3,many,CAISDLTSGKGGNEQFF,TGTGCCATCAGTGATCTAACTAGCGGGAAGGGGGGAAATGAGCAGTTCTTC
TRBJ1-1,14,.,TRBV7-2,few,CASSPQDRNTEAFF,TGTGCCAGCAGCCCCCAGGACAGGAACACTGAAGCTTTCTTT
TRBJ2-1,15,TRBD2,TRBV4-2,.,CASSSSGNPYNEQFF,TGTGCCAGCAGCTCTAGCGGGAACCCCTACAATGAGCAGTTCTTC
TRBJ1-5,13,.,TRBV12-3/TRBV12-4,.,CASSVTADKPQHF,TGTGCCAGCAGTGTGACAGCTGATAAGCCCCAGCATTTT
TRBJ2-2,18,.,TRBV12-3/TRBV12-4,few,CASSFGTAGVTNTGELFF,TGTGCCAGCAGTTTTGGGACAGCGGGGGTCACGAACACCGGGGAGCTGTTTTTT
TRBJ2-1,13,.,TRBV19,few,CASSIRQENEQFF,TGTGCCAGTAGTATACGACAGGAAAATGAGCAGTTCTTC
TRBJ1-4,14,TRBD1,TRBV7-2,few,CASSFGQGDEKLFF,TGTGCCAGCAGCTTTGGACAGGGGGATGAAAAACTGTTTTTT
TRBJ2-7,16,TRBD2,TRBV6-2/TRBV6-3,.,CASSYLASGRGAEQYF,TGTGCCAGCAGTTATCTGGCTAGCGGGAGAGGCGCCGAGCAGTACTTC
TRBJ1-2,15,.,TRBV20-1,few,CSARVQGQLNYGYTF,TGCAGTGCTAGGGTCCAAGGACAGCTCAACTATGGCTACACCTTC
TRBJ2-5,14,TRBD2,TRBV12-3/TRBV12-4,few,CASSWAGGRETQYF,TGTGCCAGCAGTTGGGCGGGGGGGCGTGAGACCCAGTACTTC
TRBJ2-5,13,.,TRBV28,few,CASRGGIWETQYF,TGTGCCAGCAGAGGGGGGATATGGGAGACCCAGTACTTC
TRBJ2-3,13,.,TRBV19,.,CASSLRREDTQYF,TGTGCCAGTAGCCTCCGGCGAGAAGATACGCAGTATTTT
TRBJ1-1,12,.,TRBV7-2,.,CASSGRNTEAFF,TGTGCCAGCAGCGGAAGGAACACTGAAGCTTTCTTT
TRBJ1-2,12,.,TRBV9,.,CASSVDGAGYTF,TGTGCCAGCAGCGTAGATGGGGCAGGCTACACCTTC
TRBJ2-7,18,.,TRBV5-1,.,CASSWDLTGGQVSYEQYF,TGCGCCAGCAGCTGGGACTTAACGGGGGGACAGGTCTCATACGAGCAGTACTTC
TRBJ1-1,14,.,TRBV20-1,.,CSARVRGGSTEAFF,TGCAGTGCTAGAGTGAGAGGGGGAAGCACTGAAGCTTTCTTT
TRBJ1-5,16,TRBD1,TRBV5-6,.,CASSLRTGTYDQPQHF,TGTGCCAGCAGCTTGCGGACAGGGACTTATGATCAGCCCCAGCATTTT
TRBJ2-1,14,TRBD2,TRBV20-1,.,CSAAGGGSYNEQFF,TGCAGTGCAGCGGGGGGGGGCTCCTACAATGAGCAGTTCTTC
TRBJ2-5,15,.,TRBV5-1,.,CASSLESGRQETQYF,TGCGCCAGCAGCTTGGAATCGGGGAGACAAGAGACCCAGTACTTC
TRBJ1-4,13,.,TRBV20-1,many,CSASKAVNEKLFF,TGCAGTGCTAGTAAGGCAGTTAATGAAAAACTGTTTTTT
TRBJ1-6,17,.,TRBV11-2,.,CASSLIPLRVYNSPLHF,TGTGCCAGCAGCTTAATACCCCTCAGGGTTTATAATTCACCCCTCCACTTT
TRBJ2-7,15,TRBD1,TRBV28,.,CASSYRGPPTYEQYF,TGTGCCAGCAGTTACAGGGGCCCCCCAACCTACGAGCAGTACTTC
TRBJ2-3,15,TRBD1,TRBV20-1,.,CSASDRGFSTDTQYF,TGCAGTGCTAGTGACAGGGGGTTTAGCACAGATACGCAGTATTTT
TRBJ1-3,15,TRBD1,TRBV6-1,.,CASSKQGAPGNTIYF,TGTGCCAGCAGTAAACAGGGGGCCCCTGGAAACACCATATATTTT
TRBJ2-2,16,TRBD2,TRBV2,few,CASSEGGRTGTGELFF,TGTGCCAGCAGTGAGGGAGGGAGGACCGGCACCGGGGAGCTGTTTTTT
TRBJ2-5,14,TRBD1,TRBV6-1,few,CASSQTGYQETQYF,TGTGCCAGCAGCCAGACAGGGTACCAAGAGACCCAGTACTTC
TRBJ2-1,15,TRBD1,TRBV28,.,CASSLGQGRIDEQFF,TGTGCCAGCAGTCTAGGACAGGGGAGGATCGATGAGCAGTTCTTC
TRBJ2-5,14,TRBD2,TRBV12-3/TRBV12-4,.,CASSLEGEGETQYF,TGTGCCAGCAGTTTAGAAGGGGAGGGAGAGACCCAGTACTTC
TRBJ2-5,14,.,TRBV7-2,.,CASSIRTEQETQYF,TGTGCCAGCAGCATAAGGACAGAACAAGAGACCCAGTACTTC
TRBJ2-1,13,.,TRBV24-1,few,CATSEPRGDEQFF,TGTGCCACCAGTGAGCCGCGGGGAGATGAGCAGTTCTTC
TRBJ2-6,18,TRBD1,TRBV6-2/TRBV6-3,.,CASTPGQGAFTGANVLTF,TGTGCCAGCACCCCAGGACAGGGGGCTTTTACTGGGGCCAACGTCCTGACTTTC
TRBJ1-5,15,.,TRBV4-1,.,CASSVRAPQTQPQHF,TGCGCCAGCAGCGTCCGGGCCCCTCAAACTCAGCCCCAGCATTTT
TRBJ2-7,13,.,TRBV29-1,few,CSVEDGDSYEQYF,TGCAGCGTTGAAGATGGTGACTCCTACGAGCAGTACTTC